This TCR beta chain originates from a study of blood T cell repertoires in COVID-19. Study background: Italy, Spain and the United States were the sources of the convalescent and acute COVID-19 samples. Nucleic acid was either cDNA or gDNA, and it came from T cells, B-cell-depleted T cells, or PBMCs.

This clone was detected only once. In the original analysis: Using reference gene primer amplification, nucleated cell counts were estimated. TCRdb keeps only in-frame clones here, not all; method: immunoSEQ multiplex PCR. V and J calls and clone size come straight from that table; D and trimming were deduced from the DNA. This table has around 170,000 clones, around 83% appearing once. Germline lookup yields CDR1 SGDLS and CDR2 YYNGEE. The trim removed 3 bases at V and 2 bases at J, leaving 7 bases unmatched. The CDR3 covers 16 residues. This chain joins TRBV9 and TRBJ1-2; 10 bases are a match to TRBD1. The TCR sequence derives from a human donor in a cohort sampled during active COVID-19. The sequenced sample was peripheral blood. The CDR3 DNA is TGTGCCAGCAGCGCTTATGGACAGGGGGGAAACTATGGCTACACCTTC. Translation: CASSAYGQGGNYGYTF.